Listed here are 24 T cell receptor beta chains from one sample, sequenced in a study of shared clonotypes between healthy human individuals. In the naive CD8 group, cells lacked CD45RO and were positively selected for CCR7, so terminally differentiated effector memory CD45RA+ cells were left out. The repertoire was sequenced with immunoSEQ multiplex PCR; TCRdb's copy has only in-frame clones and lacks some. The data show about 2.1 million clones, approximately 94% seen once. Sequencing was done on a sample of naive CD8+ T cells from PBMCs. The receptors shown here come from a man between 18 and 35 years old in good health. Some clones in this sample may be carry-over from other donors' samples.

The genes are TRBV6-1 and TRBJ1-5, with D tentatively TRBD1 (6 bases). In germline, CDR1 is MNHNS, CDR2 SASEGT. The V end was cut by 2 bases, the J end by 0 bases, with 8 bases between. This CDR3 is built from 15 residues. Here the CDR3 DNA reads TGTGCCAGCAGTGAATGGACAGCTAGCAATCAGCCCCAGCATTTT. Its protein is CASSEWTASNQPQHF.

The CDR3 is CASSLVLAEGDTQYF. In nucleotides, the CDR3 is TGTGCCAGCAGCTTAGTACTAGCGGAGGGGGATACGCAGTATTTT. V gene TRBV7-9 combines with J gene TRBJ2-3; TRBD2 matches at 8 bases. Germline trimming cut 1 base from V and 6 bases from J; bases unmatched to any gene: 6. Germline V gene data show CDR1 as SEHNR and CDR2 as FQNEAQ (reference sequence). CDR3 length equals 15 residues.

V gene TRBV5-1 combines with J gene TRBJ2-3, with D possibly being TRBD1 (6 bases). The CDR3 is 15 residues long. The germline CDR1 and CDR2 sequences are SGHRS and YFSETQ. Trimming removed 4 bases at V and 1 base at J, with 13 bases between. In nucleotides, the CDR3 is TGCGCCAGCAGCCGGACAGTAGGGGGCACAGATACGCAGTATTTT. Its translation: CASSRTVGGTDTQYF.

The V gene is TRBV11-2, the J gene TRBJ2-3; D may match TRBD1 or TRBD2 (5 bases each). V was pared by 3 bases and J by 3 bases, with 13 bases between. There are 15 residues in the CDR3. CDR1 is SGHAT and CDR2 is FQNNGV in the germline V gene. Here the CDR3 DNA reads TGTGCCAGCAGCTTTGGGGGAGCTAGTACAGATACGCAGTATTTT. Encoded protein: CASSFGGASTDTQYF.

The chain uses TRBV7-9 and TRBJ2-1, with D unclear. Per germline, CDR1 SEHNR and CDR2 FQNEAQ (reference sequence). V was clipped by 6 bases and J by 3 bases, with 12 bases between them. The CDR3 is 14 amino acids. The CDR3 DNA is TGTGCCAGCAGACCTAATTCCTACTACAATGAGCAGTTCTTC. It specifies CASRPNSYYNEQFF. The full variable domain, completed using reference TRBV7-9 and TRBJ2-1, is DTGVSQNPRHKITKRGQNVTFRCDPISEHNRLYWYRQTLGQGPEFLTYFQNEAQLEKSRLLSDRFSAERPKGSFSTLEIQRTEQGDSAMYLCASRPNSYYNEQFFGPGTRLTVL.

This clone was counted between two and nine times. The chain combines TRBV10-1 with TRBJ1-1; a possible D gene is TRBD1 (6 bases). Trimming stripped 0 bases from V and 1 base from J, with 9 bases between. Germline loops: CDR1 WNHNN, CDR2 SYGVQD (reference sequence). The CDR3 length is 15 residues. The CDR3 loop is CASSESRGANTEAFF. The CDR3 DNA reads TGCGCCAGCAGTGAGTCGCGGGGGGCGAACACTGAAGCTTTCTTT.

The chain employs TRBV19 and TRBJ1-1, with D tentatively TRBD1 (6 bases). CDR1 is LNHDA, CDR2 SQIVND, per germline (reference sequence). The V and J ends lost 8 bases and 4 bases respectively, with 17 bases between them. CDR3 size: 14 residues. The CDR3 loop reads CASYLRGGGTEAFF. In nucleotides, the CDR3 is TGTGCCAGTTATCTTAGGGGAGGGGGCACTGAAGCTTTCTTT.

The rearrangement uses TRBV30 and TRBJ2-3; 8 nucleotides align to TRBD2. Germline V CDR1 and CDR2: GTSNPN, SVGIG (reference sequence). Trimming cost V 1 base and J 2 bases; bases outside gene matches: 5. The CDR3 is 15 residues long. CDR3 in amino acids: CAWSGQRENTDTQYF. CDR3 sequence (DNA): TGTGCCTGGAGTGGTCAGCGGGAGAACACAGATACGCAGTATTTT.

The rearrangement links TRBV12-1 to TRBJ2-3; whether TRBD2, the table's D call, matches the DNA was not checked. TRBV12-1 is classified as a pseudogene. The CDR3 sequence is 16 residues long. CDR3 region: CASSFRLAGKIDTQYF. The DNA of the CDR3 is TGTGCCAGCAGCTTTCGACTAGCGGGGAAGATAGATACGCAGTATTTT.

J is TRBJ1-4 and V is TRBV7-6, with a weak D call TRBD1 (5 bases). The germline CDR1 and CDR2 sequences are SGHVS and FNYEAQ. V lost 2 bases and J lost 8, with 12 bases in between. The CDR3 is 14 amino acids. This CDR3 reads CASSLSQGSEKLFF. CDR3 DNA sequence: TGTGCCAGCAGCTTATCGCAGGGATCCGAAAAACTGTTTTTT.

The chain carries TRBV6-6 and TRBJ2-1; D is ambiguous. The CDR3 is 16 residues long. Germline values: CDR1 MNHNY, CDR2 SVGAGI (reference sequence). Trimming shortened V by 2 bases and J by 0 bases, and 11 bases separated the two germline ends. For the CDR3, the DNA is TGTGCCAGCAGTTACGGCGGCTTCGGCTCCTACAATGAGCAGTTCTTC. It codes for CASSYGGFGSYNEQFF.

The chain couples TRBV19 to TRBJ1-5; unclear D gene. This CDR3 contains 14 residues. Looked up from germline, CDR1 is LNHDA and CDR2 is SQIVND (reference sequence). Trimming stripped 2 bases from V and 1 base from J, with 6 bases between. The CDR3 region is CASSIKGSNQPQHF. CDR3 sequence (DNA): TGTGCCAGTAGTATAAAAGGGAGCAATCAGCCCCAGCATTTT.

The chain has TRBV28 and TRBJ2-7; D ambiguous. CDR1 MDHEN and CDR2 SYDVKM come from the germline V gene. CDR3 size: 14 residues. Trimming stripped 5 bases from V and 6 bases from J, with 17 bases between. CDR3 residues: CASSPGNSRVEQYF. For the CDR3, the DNA is TGTGCCAGCAGTCCTGGAAACTCCCGGGTCGAGCAGTACTTC.

Remarks on this clone: Other nucleotide sequences in the sample specify the same CDR3. The J gene is TRBJ2-1, the V gene TRBV6-5; D remains ambiguous. The CDR3 consists of 14 residues. The germline V and J ends were trimmed by 2 bases and 1 base, with 6 bases remaining between them. Per the germline V gene, CDR1 is MNHEY and CDR2 is SVGAGI. DNA of the CDR3: TGTGCCAGCAGTTACAGGGAATCCTACAATGAGCAGTTCTTC. Translation gives CASSYRESYNEQFF.

This chain links TRBV5-6 with TRBJ2-3; maybe TRBD1 (5 bases). From germline, CDR1 is SGHDT and CDR2 YYEEEE. This CDR3 region has 15 residues. With 5 bases removed from V and 0 bases from J, the gap between germline ends came to 13 bases. The CDR3 protein is CASSFRVLSTDTQYF. DNA of the CDR3: TGTGCCAGCAGTTTCAGGGTTTTGAGCACAGATACGCAGTATTTT.

This rearrangement joins TRBV6-6 to TRBJ1-1, with TRBD1 matching over 7 bases. Trimming at V came to 3 bases and at J to 0 bases, leaving 7 bases not matched to a gene. CDR1 and CDR2 (germline): MNHNY, SVGAGI (reference sequence). CDR3 length: 16 residues. The CDR3 protein is CASSYRQGPMNTEAFF. The DNA of the CDR3 is TGTGCCAGCAGTTATCGACAGGGCCCGATGAACACTGAAGCTTTCTTT.

Concerning this clone itself: Distinct nucleotide sequences in the sample also encode this CDR3. The chain couples TRBV27 to TRBJ1-1, with D perhaps TRBD1 (6 bases). The CDR3 covers 14 residues. Deletions cut 3 bases from V and 5 bases from J, with 13 bases between. Germline V gives CDR1 MNHEY, CDR2 SMNVEV (reference sequence). This chain's CDR3 is CASSLGGGLTEAFF. In DNA form, the CDR3 reads TGTGCCAGCAGTTTGGGTGGGGGGCTGACTGAAGCTTTCTTT.

This chain links TRBV5-1 with TRBJ2-5; TRBD2 matches 7 bases. V lost 0 bases and J lost 1; bases outside the gene matches: 9. The CDR3 sequence is 17 residues long. Germline CDR1 and CDR2: SGHRS and YFSETQ. This CDR3 is CASSLGSERDPQETQYF. CDR3 in DNA: TGCGCCAGCAGCTTGGGATCCGAGCGGGACCCCCAAGAGACCCAGTACTTC.

V and J are TRBV11-2 and TRBJ2-1, with D possibly TRBD2 on 5 matching bases. Germline CDR1 reads SGHAT; CDR2 reads FQNNGV. V shed 6 bases and J shed 7 bases, with 19 bases lying between them. CDR3 length equals 15 residues. The CDR3 loop is CASRPIASVVNEQFF. As DNA, the CDR3 is TGTGCCAGCAGGCCTATAGCGTCCGTAGTGAATGAGCAGTTCTTC.

The rearrangement uses TRBV9 and TRBJ2-3, with D perhaps assigned TRBD1 or TRBD2 (5 bases each). CDR3 length: 15 amino acids. Germline CDR1 and CDR2: SGDLS and YYNGEE. V was shortened by 4 bases and J by 5 bases, with 17 bases between the two germline ends. The CDR3, as DNA: TGTGCCAGCAGCTCGAGAGGGGTGTGGAGAGATACGCAGTATTTT. Its translation is CASSSRGVWRDTQYF.

Written as DNA, the CDR3 is TGTGCCAGTAGTATGTCCCGGGACAGTCCACGCACAGATACGCAGTATTTT. Its translation is CASSMSRDSPRTDTQYF. The chain links TRBV19 to TRBJ2-3, with 7 bases fitting TRBD1. The CDR3 is made up of 17 amino acids. Germline V gene lookup returns CDR1 LNHDA and CDR2 SQIVND (reference sequence). The V gene end was trimmed by 3 bases and the J gene end by 1 base; junction bases not matched to a gene: 10. Together with reference TRBV19 and TRBJ2-3, the CDR3 gives the full variable domain: DGGITQSPKYLFRKEGQNVTLSCEQNLNHDAMYWYRQDPGQGLRLIYYSQIVNDFQKGDIAEGYSVSREKKESFPLTVTSAQKNPTAFYLCASSMSRDSPRTDTQYFGPGTRLTVL.

The chain couples TRBV7-9 to TRBJ2-3, with D maybe TRBD1 (6 bases). Germline CDR1 and CDR2: SEHNR and FQNEAQ (reference sequence). Trimming left V 3 bases short and J 2 bases short, with 15 bases between. This CDR3 has 16 residues. CDR3: CASSFHRDAPTDTQYF. CDR3 nucleotides: TGTGCCAGCAGCTTTCACAGGGATGCCCCCACAGATACGCAGTATTTT.

The chain employs TRBV28 and TRBJ2-7; 12 nucleotides agree with TRBD1. Losses at the gene ends were 7 bases for V and 6 bases for J; bases not matched to a gene: 10. The CDR3 consists of 15 residues. CDR1 and CDR2 (germline): MDHEN, SYDVKM. CDR3 in amino acids: CASTAPGTGGFEQYF. The CDR3 region has the DNA TGTGCCAGCACTGCTCCGGGGACAGGGGGCTTCGAGCAGTACTTC.

The chain joins TRBV27 to TRBJ2-1; possible D gene TRBD2, 7 bases. This CDR3 comprises 15 residues. Trimming removed 4 bases at V and 6 bases at J, with 16 bases between. Germline CDR1 MNHEY, CDR2 SMNVEV (reference sequence). The CDR3 sequence: CASSYGGLLGNEQFF. Here the CDR3 DNA reads TGTGCCAGCAGTTACGGGGGGCTCCTTGGCAATGAGCAGTTCTTC.